A single sample is the source of the 24 T cell receptor beta chains below, sequenced in a study of CXCR3-negative and CXCR3-positive naive CD8 T cells. Libraries were UMI-labeled 5' RACE TRB cDNA. TCRdb re-called the 5' RACE reads and gives one entry per CDR3 protein, without DNA. The table lists approximately 83,000 distinct CDR3 sequences, with approximately 1.5% in the top ten. The sample was naive CXCR3- CD8+ T cells from blood. As to subset: CD45RO-CCR7+CD27+CD95- naive CD8+ T cells lacking CXCR3 (TNR3-). The receptor source for this set is a human donor in good health. Some clones in this sample may be carry-over from other donors' samples.

CDR3 in amino acids: CSERTVYGYTF. The V and J genes are TRBV29-1 and TRBJ1-2. Germline V gene data show CDR1 as SQVTM and CDR2 as ANQGSEA. CDR3 length: 11 amino acids.

The V call is TRBV7-9, the J call TRBJ2-7; TCRdb's D call of TRBD1 is untestable without DNA. Germline loops: CDR1 SEHNR, CDR2 FQNEAQ (reference sequence). The CDR3 extends over 14 amino acids. The CDR3 sequence is CASTPPDSSYEQYF.

CDR3 amino acids: CASSEYRDTGELFF. The chain couples TRBV25-1 to TRBJ2-2; the D call from TCRdb, TRBD1, cannot be confirmed without DNA. From germline, CDR1 is MGHDK and CDR2 SYGVNS. The CDR3 has 14 amino acids.

The rearrangement uses TRBV7-2 and TRBJ2-7; checking the TCRdb D call of TRBD1 is not possible without DNA. The CDR3 is 14 residues long. The germline gives CDR1 SGHTA, CDR2 FQGNSA. The CDR3 loop reads CASSLAVRGGEQYF.

The V call is TRBV6-5, the J call TRBJ2-1. Germline V lookup: CDR1 MNHEY, CDR2 SVGAGI. The CDR3 totals 15 residues. The CDR3 spells CASRADGWDLNEQFF.

V and J are TRBV9 and TRBJ2-1. Germline V gene data show CDR1 as SGDLS and CDR2 as YYNGEE. The CDR3 extends over 11 amino acids. This CDR3 reads CASSVGVEQFF. Full variable domain (outside the CDR3, taken from reference TRBV9 and TRBJ2-1): DSGVTQTPKHLITATGQRVTLRCSPRSGDLSVYWYQQSLDQGLQFLIQYYNGEERAKGNILERFSAQQFPDLHSELNLSSLELGDSALYFCASSVGVEQFFGPGTRLTVL.

The chain's CDR3 is CASSLVDLGAYEQYF. V and J are TRBV7-6 and TRBJ2-7. The CDR3 totals 15 residues. CDR1 and CDR2 from the germline V gene are SGHVS and FNYEAQ.

The chain employs TRBV4-1 and TRBJ2-3; as DNA is missing, the TRBD2 call by TCRdb cannot be tested. The germline V gene has CDR1 MGHRA and CDR2 YSYEKL. CDR3 size: 15 residues. This CDR3 is CASSPRLAGTDTQYF.

V and J are TRBV7-6 and TRBJ1-5; without DNA, the TCRdb call of TRBD1 cannot be checked. CDR3 length: 14 residues. Germline CDR1 SGHVS, CDR2 FNYEAQ. Here the CDR3 reads CASSPEGGNQPQHF.

The chain carries TRBV28 and TRBJ2-1; absent DNA, TCRdb's TRBD1 call cannot be checked. Germline V gives CDR1 MDHEN, CDR2 SYDVKM. The CDR3 is 12 residues long. The CDR3 protein is CASSKPDREQFF.

The genes are TRBV7-2 and TRBJ2-2. The CDR3 is 13 residues long. Germline V lookup: CDR1 SGHTA, CDR2 FQGNSA. CDR3 region: CASSLWYTGELFF.

V gene TRBV4-1 combines with J gene TRBJ1-2; absent DNA, TCRdb's TRBD1 call cannot be checked. Germline values: CDR1 MGHRA, CDR2 YSYEKL. This CDR3 comprises 18 residues. The CDR3 reads CASSQVRQGATLSYGYTF.

V usage is TRBV3-1 and J usage is TRBJ2-5; with no DNA, the TCRdb D assignment of TRBD2 cannot be verified. Germline loops: CDR1 LGHDT, CDR2 YNNKEL (reference sequence). This CDR3 is 17 amino acids long. CDR3 amino acids: CASSQDGALAAQETQYF.

The gene calls are TRBV7-7 and TRBJ2-1; the TRBD2 assignment by TCRdb is unverifiable without DNA. The CDR3 loop spans 13 amino acids. From germline, CDR1 is SSHAT and CDR2 FNYEAQ (reference sequence). This CDR3 is CASSPGLAGSQFF.

The chain has TRBV4-2 and TRBJ2-1; TCRdb gives TRBD2 as the D gene, but with no DNA this cannot be confirmed. The CDR3 has 17 residues. The germline V gene has CDR1 LGHNA and CDR2 YNFKEQ. This chain's CDR3 is CASSQGTSGGTRNEQFF.

V gene TRBV12-3 or TRBV12-4 combines with J gene TRBJ2-2. The CDR3 extends over 12 amino acids. This CDR3 is CASSSIDGELFF.

This chain links TRBV29-1 with TRBJ2-5; the D call from TCRdb, TRBD1, cannot be confirmed without DNA. Germline loops: CDR1 SQVTM, CDR2 ANQGSEA. The CDR3 is made up of 12 amino acids. The CDR3 reads CSVGHPGETQYF. Complete variable domain (other parts from reference TRBV29-1 and TRBJ2-5): SAVISQKPSRDICQRGTSLTIQCQVDSQVTMMFWYRQQPGQSLTLIATANQGSEATYESGFVIDKFPISRPNLTFSTLTVSNMSPEDSSIYLCSVGHPGETQYFGPGTRLLVL.

The V call is TRBV7-2, the J call TRBJ2-7; TCRdb proposes TRBD1, but this gene call is untestable without DNA. The CDR3 totals 15 residues. Looked up from germline, CDR1 is SGHTA and CDR2 is FQGNSA. The CDR3 here is CASSLKQGGGYEQYF. Drawing the rest from reference TRBV7-2 and TRBJ2-7, the complete variable domain is GAGVSQSPSNKVTEKGKDVELRCDPISGHTALYWYRQSLGQGLEFLIYFQGNSAPDKSGLPSDRFSAERTGGSVSTLTIQRTQQEDSAVYLCASSLKQGGGYEQYFGPGTRLTVT.

The gene calls are TRBV6-2 or TRBV6-3 and TRBJ2-1; TCRdb's D call of TRBD2 is untestable without DNA. The V gene's germline CDR1 is MNHEY and CDR2 SVGEGT. The CDR3 sequence is 20 residues long. The CDR3 sequence is CASSYVRGGYKSSSYNEQFF.

This sequence joins TRBV27 and TRBJ2-7; the D call of TRBD2 rests on TCRdb alone, since no DNA is present to check it. The CDR3 loop spans 17 amino acids. The V gene's germline CDR1 is MNHEY and CDR2 SMNVEV (reference sequence). The CDR3 spells CASSLSGTSGGAYEQYF.

V gene TRBV29-1 combines with J gene TRBJ2-1; TCRdb lists TRBD1, though no DNA is available to test this call. The CDR3 runs to 12 residues. In germline, CDR1 is SQVTM, CDR2 ANQGSEA. This CDR3 reads CSVRGTNNEQFF.

V gene TRBV5-1 combines with J gene TRBJ2-7; TCRdb lists TRBD2, though no DNA is available to test this call. Germline V CDR1 and CDR2: SGHRS, YFSETQ. The CDR3 covers 16 residues. CDR3 in amino acids: CASSLGRGPYSYEQYF.

This chain joins TRBV7-9 and TRBJ1-5; TCRdb names TRBD1, which stays unverified in the absence of DNA. The length of the CDR3 is 15 residues. Germline CDR1 is SEHNR and CDR2 is FQNEAQ (reference sequence). CDR3 protein: CASSPTGHSNQPQHF.

The gene calls are TRBV18 and TRBJ2-7; the TCRdb call, TRBD1, lacks DNA for checking. CDR1 KGHSH and CDR2 LQKENI come from the germline V gene. The CDR3 is 16 residues long. CDR3 residues: CASSPRTSGRYYEQYF. The complete variable domain, with remaining parts taken from reference TRBV18 and TRBJ2-7, reads NAGVMQNPRHLVRRRGQEARLRCSPMKGHSHVYWYRQLPEEGLKFMVYLQKENIIDESGMPKERFSAEFPKEGPSILRIQQVVRGDSAAYFCASSPRTSGRYYEQYFGPGTRLTVT.